The entry that follows covers one TCR beta chain sequence. These data originate in a study of T-cell reconstitution after alpha-beta-depleted transplantation in children. A TCRbeta library incorporating unique molecular identifiers was prepared. TCRdb analysed the PCR reads with MiXCR anew, one entry per CDR3 protein. Of a few hundred thousand distinct CDR3 sequences in the sample, around 17% were seen once. Here the sequenced sample was PBMCs from the stem cell graft donor, taken from the stem cell graft. The sequence came from a human donor who donated a stem cell graft to a child with acute lymphoblastic leukemia.

The CDR3 coding sequence is TGTGCCAGCAGTTTCGGGGCGGCGGGAAACACCATATATTTT. It yields the protein CASSFGAAGNTIYF. This chain connects TRBV12-3 or TRBV12-4 to TRBJ1-3, with TRBD1 as a possible D gene (5 bases). The CDR3 is 14 amino acids. V gave up 3 bases and J gave up 4 bases, with 10 bases separating them.